This T cell receptor beta chain was recovered during a study of STAT5B mutations in CD4+ large granular lymphocyte leukemia. Study findings and constraints: TRBV06-family usage was enriched in top patient clones (8/27) versus controls (2/35).

Note on this clone: Its specificity is unknown.

This CDR3 comprises 15 residues. CDR1 SGHNT and CDR2 YENEEA come from the germline V gene. Unmatched junction bases numbered 6, after V lost 5 bases and J lost 4 bases. Data came from immunoSEQ multiplex PCR; TCRdb stores just in-frame clones and leaves some out. Of 30,000 to 40,000 clones in the sample, about 82% were seen once. The sequence was collected from a human donor in good health. The chain carries TRBV11-3 and TRBJ2-7; TRBD1 matches 12 bases. Specimen: CD4+ T cells from blood buffy coats. The CDR3 loop reads CASSGGTGGAYEQYF. The CDR3, as DNA: TGTGCCAGCAGCGGAGGGACAGGGGGCGCGTACGAGCAGTACTTC.